Listed here are 25 T cell receptor beta chains from one sample, sequenced in a study of T cell repertoires in cytomegalovirus infection. Using its own MiXCR run on the reads, TCRdb lists one record per CDR3 protein. Found here are about 260,000 distinct CDR3 sequences, approximately 9% of them singletons; the top ten hold more than 13%. The sequenced material came from PBMCs. These receptors were obtained from a human donor in good health (CMV status not recorded). Some clones in this sample may be carry-over from other donors' samples.

There are many counts of this clonotype. This sequence joins TRBV7-9 and TRBJ2-3, with 10 positions matching TRBD2. The length of the CDR3 is 14 residues. V dropped 5 bases and J dropped 6; count of bases not matched to a gene: 5. Germline V gene sequence: CDR1 SEHNR, CDR2 FQNEAQ (reference sequence). The CDR3 loop is CASSPTGLADTQYF. The CDR3, as DNA: TGTGCCAGCAGCCCCACGGGACTAGCGGATACGCAGTATTTT.

This clonotype was found many times. The J gene is TRBJ1-2, the V gene TRBV14; possible D gene TRBD1, 5 bases. Germline V gene lookup returns CDR1 SGHDN and CDR2 FVKESK. CDR3 length: 15 residues. V was cut by 1 base and J by 5 bases, with 14 bases left in between. The chain's CDR3 is CASSQVDSGMYGYTF. Written as DNA, the CDR3 is TGTGCCAGCAGCCAAGTTGATTCAGGGATGTATGGCTACACCTTC.

This clonotype was seen only a few times. This chain uses TRBV7-9 with TRBJ2-1; D may be TRBD2 (5 bases). The germline V gene has CDR1 SEHNR and CDR2 FQNEAQ (reference sequence). V lost 5 bases, J lost 5 bases, and 13 bases lay in between. This CDR3 contains 14 residues. The CDR3 protein is CASSQQADNNEQFF. In DNA form, the CDR3 reads TGTGCCAGCAGCCAACAAGCGGATAACAATGAGCAGTTCTTC. The full variable domain, completed using reference TRBV7-9 and TRBJ2-1, is DTGVSQNPRHKITKRGQNVTFRCDPISEHNRLYWYRQTLGQGPEFLTYFQNEAQLEKSRLLSDRFSAERPKGSFSTLEIQRTEQGDSAMYLCASSQQADNNEQFFGPGTRLTVL.

The DNA of the CDR3 is TGTGCCAGCAGTTTAAGGCTCAGCGGGAGAGGTTCGAATGAGCAGTTCTTC. Translated: CASSLRLSGRGSNEQFF. The chain has TRBV12-3 or TRBV12-4 and TRBJ2-1; 8 bases align to TRBD2. The junction had 13 bases not matched to a gene; V was cut back by 2 bases and J by 7 bases. The CDR3 spans 17 residues.

This clonotype was seen ten or more times. V and J are TRBV7-2 and TRBJ2-7; TRBD2 aligns across 15 bases. Germline values: CDR1 SGHTA, CDR2 FQGNSA. Unmatched junction bases numbered 4, after V lost 4 bases and J lost 6 bases. CDR3 size: 15 residues. In DNA form, the CDR3 reads TGTGCCAGCAGCTCGGGACTAGCGGGGGGTGGCGAGCAGTACTTC. It is translated as CASSSGLAGGGEQYF.

Ten or more counts support this clonotype. The CDR3 DNA sequence: TGTGCCAGCAGCCCCCAAATCCTCAACTCTGGAAACACCATATATTTT. Protein sequence: CASSPQILNSGNTIYF. V is TRBV7-2 and J is TRBJ1-3; no clear D gene. Trimming removed 5 bases at V and 0 bases at J, with 14 bases between. CDR1 and CDR2 (germline): SGHTA, FQGNSA. This CDR3 spans 16 amino acids.

There are many counts of this clonotype. At one end the junction does not follow the germline gene, possibly because of a read error. The J gene is TRBJ2-7, the V gene TRBV7-6, with 7 bases that match TRBD2. CDR1 and CDR2 (germline): SGHVS, FNYEAQ. The CDR3 is made up of 14 amino acids. The DNA for the CDR3 is TGTGCCAGCAGCCTAGCGGAAGTGTGGTACGAGCAGTACTTC. This codes for CASSLAEVWYEQYF.

The CDR3 DNA reads TGCAGCGTTGCACCGTCGGTGCTCCGCGGGGAGCTGTTTTTT. It specifies CSVAPSVLRGELFF. The rearrangement uses TRBV29-1 and TRBJ2-2; D gene uncertain. Germline CDR1 and CDR2: SQVTM and ANQGSEA. V gave up 4 bases and J gave up 7 bases, with 16 bases separating them. This CDR3 is built from 14 residues.

The chain combines TRBV27 with TRBJ1-2; 10 bases agree with TRBD1. Germline CDR1 is MNHEY and CDR2 is SMNVEV (reference sequence). The CDR3 covers 16 residues. Trimming took 0 bases from V and 6 from J; bases not matched to a gene: 7. The CDR3 reads CASSLSLPGQGNGYTF. In DNA, the CDR3 is TGTGCCAGCAGTTTATCCCTTCCGGGACAGGGGAATGGCTACACCTTC.

A few counts support this clonotype. The chain carries TRBV20-1 and TRBJ2-7, with D perhaps being TRBD1 or TRBD2 (5 bases each). CDR3 length equals 14 residues. V lost 3 bases, J lost 4 bases, and 16 bases lay in between. CDR1 and CDR2 from the germline V gene are DFQATT and SNEGSKA (reference sequence). Here the CDR3 DNA reads TGCAGTGCTAGTGACAGTAAGGGACGGTACGAGCAGTACTTC. Residues: CSASDSKGRYEQYF.

A few counts support this clonotype. The V gene is TRBV15, the J gene TRBJ1-2; D ambiguous. Trimming cost V 0 bases and J 2 bases, with 19 bases left between them. CDR3 size: 18 residues. CDR1 LNHNV and CDR2 YYDKDF come from the germline V gene (reference sequence). The CDR3 DNA sequence: TGTGCCACCAGCAGAGATCTGGTGCAAGTAGTGCGGAACTATGGCTACACCTTC. It yields the protein CATSRDLVQVVRNYGYTF. Variable domain in full (rest from reference TRBV15 and TRBJ1-2): DAMVIQNPRYQVTQFGKPVTLSCSQTLNHNVMYWYQQKSSQAPKLLFHYYDKDFNNEADTPDNFQSRRPNTSFCFLDIRSPGLGDTAMYLCATSRDLVQVVRNYGYTFGSGTRLTVV.

This clonotype was detected many times. The chain joins TRBV7-2 to TRBJ2-1; TRBD1 agrees at 10 bases. V trimming: 5 bases; J trimming: 4 bases; junction bases outside the gene matches: 8. CDR3 length: 16 amino acids. CDR1 SGHTA and CDR2 FQGNSA come from the germline V gene. The CDR3 coding sequence is TGTGCCAGCAGCCGTCCAGGGACAGGGGTATACAATGAGCAGTTCTTC. Its translation is CASSRPGTGVYNEQFF.

The chain is built from TRBV12-3 or TRBV12-4 and TRBJ2-2; 9 bases are shared with TRBD2. With 7 bases clipped from V and 2 bases from J, the junction kept 8 bases outside the gene matches. This CDR3 has 16 amino acids. CDR3 bases: TGTGCCAGCATCTTAGCCCTAGCGGGAAACACCGGGGAGCTGTTTTTT. Protein product: CASILALAGNTGELFF.

The chain couples TRBV12-3 or TRBV12-4 to TRBJ2-2; 9 bases align to TRBD1. The CDR3 is 14 residues long. With V trimmed by 5 bases and J by 7 bases, 5 bases remained unmatched. The DNA for the CDR3 is TGTGCCAGCAGTCCGACAGGGGGGGTCGGGGAGCTGTTTTTT. The encoded protein is CASSPTGGVGELFF.

This clonotype was picked up many times. The chain uses TRBV7-2 and TRBJ1-2, with D hard to call. Germline-derived CDR1 and CDR2 are SGHTA and FQGNSA. This CDR3 comprises 15 residues. V was trimmed by 1 base and J by 0 bases, leaving 9 bases between them. Written as DNA, the CDR3 is TGTGCCAGCAGCTTAGAGTACAGAACTAACTATGGCTACACCTTC. This translates into CASSLEYRTNYGYTF.

This clonotype was observed many times. V usage is TRBV7-2 and J usage is TRBJ2-3; TRBD1 aligns across 10 bases. Germline V gene lookup returns CDR1 SGHTA and CDR2 FQGNSA. This CDR3 has 19 residues. After removal of 5 bases from V and 0 bases from J, the junction contained 14 bases not matched to a gene. The CDR3 protein is CASSPSVRDRGHSTDTQYF. The CDR3, as DNA: TGTGCCAGCAGCCCCTCTGTCCGGGACAGGGGACATAGCACAGATACGCAGTATTTT. The full variable domain, its missing parts supplied by reference TRBV7-2 and TRBJ2-3, is GAGVSQSPSNKVTEKGKDVELRCDPISGHTALYWYRQSLGQGLEFLIYFQGNSAPDKSGLPSDRFSAERTGGSVSTLTIQRTQQEDSAVYLCASSPSVRDRGHSTDTQYFGPGTRLTVL.

This clonotype was detected ten times or more. V gene TRBV7-8 combines with J gene TRBJ2-2, with 10 bases lining up with TRBD2. CDR3 size: 15 residues. Germline V gene data show CDR1 as SGHVS and CDR2 as FQNEAQ. The V and J ends lost 1 base and 5 bases, in that order; junction bases with no gene match: 1. The CDR3 loop reads CASSLETSGTGELFF. As DNA, the CDR3 is TGTGCCAGCAGCTTAGAGACTAGCGGGACCGGGGAGCTGTTTTTT.

This clonotype was observed at least ten times. This chain connects TRBV7-6 to TRBJ2-7; TRBD2 matches at 8 bases. Germline V gene lookup returns CDR1 SGHVS and CDR2 FNYEAQ. This CDR3 has 15 residues. Trimming removed 5 bases from V and 3 bases from J; junction bases left unmatched: 9. In DNA, the CDR3 is TGTGCCAGCAGCCCCCTTAGCGGGAAAAGCTACGAGCAGTACTTC. Amino acids: CASSPLSGKSYEQYF.

This clonotype was recorded many times. The rearrangement links TRBV19 to TRBJ1-5; a possible D gene is TRBD1 (5 bases). Germline V gene sequence: CDR1 LNHDA, CDR2 SQIVND (reference sequence). The CDR3 runs 14 residues. The V and J ends lost 3 bases and 6 bases respectively, with 12 bases between them. CDR3 DNA sequence: TGTGCCAGTAGTATTCGCAGGGAGGGTCAGCCCCAGCATTTT. Translated: CASSIRREGQPQHF.

The sample holds many counts of this clonotype. This chain connects TRBV7-6 to TRBJ2-3, with TRBD2 matching 7 bases. Germline V gene sequence: CDR1 SGHVS, CDR2 FNYEAQ. The CDR3 sequence is 15 residues long. The junction had 3 bases not matched to a gene; V was cut back by 1 base and J by 2 bases. As DNA, the CDR3 is TGTGCCAGCAGCTTAGGGAGCGGGGTCACAGATACGCAGTATTTT. It yields the protein CASSLGSGVTDTQYF.

This clonotype was recorded at least ten times. This chain links TRBV28 with TRBJ1-1; 7 nucleotides align to TRBD1. The CDR3 consists of 14 residues. V trimming: 6 bases; J trimming: 5 bases; junction bases outside the gene matches: 9. Per the germline V gene, CDR1 is MDHEN and CDR2 is SYDVKM. The CDR3 here is CASRNQGGYTEAFF. The CDR3 nucleotides read TGTGCCAGCAGGAACCAGGGGGGTTATACTGAAGCTTTCTTT.

The V call is TRBV7-2, the J call TRBJ1-2, with D hard to call. Germline assignment: CDR1 SGHTA and CDR2 FQGNSA. The CDR3 is 13 residues long. V was trimmed by 1 base and J by 4 bases, leaving 7 bases between them. The CDR3 protein is CASSLDSTYGYTF. The CDR3 DNA reads TGTGCCAGCAGCTTAGACTCCACCTATGGCTACACCTTC.

This clonotype was seen at least ten times. The chain joins TRBV6-6 to TRBJ1-3; TRBD1 agrees at 7 bases. Germline-derived CDR1 and CDR2 are MNHNY and SVGAGI (reference sequence). CDR3 size: 15 residues. V dropped 8 bases and J dropped 4; count of bases not matched to a gene: 11. In DNA, the CDR3 is TGTGCCAGCGACAGCATGAGGGGGCACGGAAACACCATATATTTT. Its protein product is CASDSMRGHGNTIYF.

This clonotype was recorded at least ten times. The rearrangement joins TRBV11-3 to TRBJ2-7; D is possibly TRBD1 (5 bases). This CDR3 comprises 14 residues. Trimming pared 5 bases from V and 3 bases from J, leaving 14 bases between. Per the germline V gene, CDR1 is SGHNT and CDR2 is YENEEA. The chain's CDR3 is CASSQTLQGYEQYF. As DNA, the CDR3 is TGTGCCAGCAGCCAAACCCTCCAGGGCTACGAGCAGTACTTC.

This clonotype was recorded many times. The chain combines TRBV12-3 or TRBV12-4 with TRBJ2-7; TRBD2 agrees at 7 bases. The length of the CDR3 is 12 residues. The ends lost 7 bases at V and 4 bases at J; junction bases unmatched: 4. DNA of the CDR3: TGTGCCAGCACCGGCGGGGGATACGAGCAGTACTTC. Its protein product is CASTGGGYEQYF.